Listed here are 3 T cell receptor beta chains from one sample, sequenced in a study of blood T cells in healthy people across ages (dated by TCRdb to 2014 to 2015). Libraries were built with 5' RACE. The sample was run on an Illumina HiSeq 2500. A second PCR of about 7 to 12 cycles was run with a J-beta primer mix and a sample-barcoded 5' primer. The raw public reads went through TCRdb reprocessing: fastp at Q25, MiXCR clone calling, in-frame beta chains kept. Under each unique CDR3 protein, matching rows form one entry showing the most common genes and DNA. This sample holds over 1.5 million distinct CDR3 sequences; 40% to 55% were observed only once. In total, the top ten clones hold approximately 2.1% of the sample. The sample was blood. The receptor source for this set is a woman between 35 and 50 years old in good health.

This CDR3 reads CASSLNSGYQETQYF. The CDR3 DNA is TGCGCCAGCAGCTTGAATAGCGGGTACCAAGAGACCCAGTACTTC. This sequence joins TRBV5-1 and TRBJ2-5, with 7 bases lining up with TRBD2. Trimming took 1 base from V and 0 from J; bases not matched to a gene: 3. The length of the CDR3 is 15 residues. Germline CDR1 and CDR2: SGHRS and YFSETQ.

The chain joins TRBV5-6 to TRBJ2-5, with 8 bases aligning to TRBD2. V was pared by 1 base and J by 3 bases, with 8 bases of the junction left unmatched. Germline CDR1 reads SGHDT; CDR2 reads YYEEEE. The CDR3 length is 16 residues. The CDR3 DNA reads as TGTGCCAGCAGCTTGACTTATAGCGGGGAGGAAGAGACCCAGTACTTC. Encoded protein: CASSLTYSGEEETQYF.

Of note for this clonotype: A read error may produce the germline difference seen at one junction end. The CDR3: CATSFRIAGGSGANVLTF. The DNA for the CDR3 is TGTGCCACCAGCTTCCGGATAGCGGGGGGTTCTGGGGCCAACGTCCTGACTTTC. The rearrangement uses TRBV7-2 and TRBJ2-6; 10 bases are shared with TRBD2. This CDR3 has 18 amino acids. The germline gives CDR1 SGHTA, CDR2 FQGNSA. Variable domain in full (rest from reference TRBV7-2 and TRBJ2-6): GAGVSQSPSNKVTEKGKDVELRCDPISGHTALYWYRQSLGQGLEFLIYFQGNSAPDKSGLPSDRFSAERTGGSVSTLTIQRTQQEDSAVYLCATSFRIAGGSGANVLTFGAGSRLTVL.